The rows below give T cell receptor beta chains drawn from one sample of a study of regulatory T cells in long-lasting Graves disease. Each CDR3 protein gets one entry after TCRdb re-called the multiplex PCR reads with MiXCR. Seen here are over 300,000 distinct CDR3 sequences, about 16% observed once, and the top ten hold approximately 22%. The sample was peripheral blood mononuclear cells (PBMCs), taken at new diagnosis, from a patient treated with antithyroid drugs. The receptors come from a female donor with Graves disease. Both conserved end residues are part of each CDR3.

CASRAGLAGTGELFF	TRBJ2-2	TRBV27
CASSYGPVGFYEQYF	TRBJ2-7	TRBV11-2
CSARGSYTEAFF	TRBJ1-1	TRBV20-1
CASRYQGGQPQHF	TRBJ1-5	TRBV12-3/TRBV12-4
CASSLDRGAGELFF	TRBJ2-2	TRBV7-2
CVSGDWGEQFF	TRBJ2-1	TRBV28
CAISESKGGSRYTDTQYF	TRBJ2-3	TRBV10-3
CASSPKREHQFF	TRBJ2-1	TRBV28
CASSPGASGTGELFF	TRBJ2-2	TRBV2
CASSLALAGGPATDTQYF	TRBJ2-3	TRBV27
CASSLAAGQGPEAFF	TRBJ1-1	TRBV5-1
CAISAPQTDYEQYF	TRBJ2-7	TRBV10-3
CASTGAGSHQPQHF	TRBJ1-5	TRBV12-3/TRBV12-4
CASSLAQGITGELFF	TRBJ2-2	TRBV5-1
CASSSFDRAMLGYGYTF	TRBJ1-2	TRBV28
CSAPFSNEQFF	TRBJ2-1	TRBV20-1
CASSHFGTNQPQHF	TRBJ1-5	TRBV6-2/TRBV6-3
CSARGLRRQANYGYTF	TRBJ1-2	TRBV20-1
CASSYSTNTGELFF	TRBJ2-2	TRBV6-2/TRBV6-3
CASSVDSGGDPTDTQYF	TRBJ2-3	TRBV9
CASSLRGVGAVQPQHF	TRBJ1-5	TRBV6-1
CASGPLYSVGGLGGQPQHF	TRBJ1-5	TRBV28
CASSSGLAGARYEQYF	TRBJ2-7	TRBV27
CASSLKEDRDYGYTF	TRBJ1-2	TRBV5-8
CASSLGTGDTETQYF	TRBJ2-5	TRBV3-1
CASSLAASPPTETQYF	TRBJ2-5	TRBV6-1